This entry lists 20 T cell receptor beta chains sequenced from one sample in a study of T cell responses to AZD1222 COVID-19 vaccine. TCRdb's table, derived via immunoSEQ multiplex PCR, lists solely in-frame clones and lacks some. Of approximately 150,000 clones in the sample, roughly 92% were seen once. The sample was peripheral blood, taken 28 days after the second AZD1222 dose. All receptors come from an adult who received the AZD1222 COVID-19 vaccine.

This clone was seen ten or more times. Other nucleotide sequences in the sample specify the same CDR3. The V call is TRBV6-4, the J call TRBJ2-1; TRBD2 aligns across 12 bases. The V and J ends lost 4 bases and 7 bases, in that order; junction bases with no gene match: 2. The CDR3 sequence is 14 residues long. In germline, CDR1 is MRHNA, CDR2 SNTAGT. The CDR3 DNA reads TGTGCCAGCAGTGGGCTAGCGGGGGGGAATGAGCAGTTCTTC. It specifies CASSGLAGGNEQFF.

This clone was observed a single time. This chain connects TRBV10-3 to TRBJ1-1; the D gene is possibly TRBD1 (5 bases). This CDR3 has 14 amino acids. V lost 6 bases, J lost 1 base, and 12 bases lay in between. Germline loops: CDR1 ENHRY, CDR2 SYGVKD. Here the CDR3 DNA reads TGTGCCATCAGCCAGGGAGAGGGGAACACTGAAGCTTTCTTT. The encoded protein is CAISQGEGNTEAFF.

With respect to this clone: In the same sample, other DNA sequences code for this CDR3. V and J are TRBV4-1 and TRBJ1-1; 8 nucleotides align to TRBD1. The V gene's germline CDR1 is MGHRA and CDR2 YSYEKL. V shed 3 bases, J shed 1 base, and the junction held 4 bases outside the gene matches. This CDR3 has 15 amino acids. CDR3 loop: CASSQSGQGNTEAFF. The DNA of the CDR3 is TGCGCCAGCAGCCAGTCCGGACAGGGGAACACTGAAGCTTTCTTT.

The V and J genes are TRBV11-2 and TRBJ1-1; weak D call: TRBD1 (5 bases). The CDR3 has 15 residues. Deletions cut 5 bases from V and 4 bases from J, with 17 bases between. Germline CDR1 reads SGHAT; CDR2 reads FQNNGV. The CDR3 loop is CASSTGRERSTEAFF. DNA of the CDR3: TGTGCCAGCAGCACCGGCAGGGAACGGAGCACTGAAGCTTTCTTT. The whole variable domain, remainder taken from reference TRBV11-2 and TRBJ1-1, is EAGVAQSPRYKIIEKRQSVAFWCNPISGHATLYWYQQILGQGPKLLIQFQNNGVVDDSQLPKDRFSAERLKGVDSTLKIQPAKLEDSAVYLCASSTGRERSTEAFFGQGTRLTVV.

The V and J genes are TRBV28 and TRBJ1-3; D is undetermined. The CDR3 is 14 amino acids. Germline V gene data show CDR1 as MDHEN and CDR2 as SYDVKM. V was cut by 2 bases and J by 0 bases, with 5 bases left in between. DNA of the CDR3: TGTGCCAGCAGTTTAGCATTCTCTGGAAACACCATATATTTT. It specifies CASSLAFSGNTIYF.

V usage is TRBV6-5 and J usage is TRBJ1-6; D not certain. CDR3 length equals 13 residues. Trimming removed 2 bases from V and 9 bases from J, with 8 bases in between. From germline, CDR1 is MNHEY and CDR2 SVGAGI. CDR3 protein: CASSYVPPSPLHF. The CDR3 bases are TGTGCCAGCAGTTACGTCCCCCCTTCACCCCTCCACTTT.

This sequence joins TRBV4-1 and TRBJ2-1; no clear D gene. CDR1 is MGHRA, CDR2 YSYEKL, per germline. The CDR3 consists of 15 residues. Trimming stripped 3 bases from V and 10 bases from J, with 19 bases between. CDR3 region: CASSHPLVRRGEQFF. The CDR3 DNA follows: TGCGCCAGCAGCCACCCCTTGGTCAGGCGTGGGGAGCAGTTCTTC.

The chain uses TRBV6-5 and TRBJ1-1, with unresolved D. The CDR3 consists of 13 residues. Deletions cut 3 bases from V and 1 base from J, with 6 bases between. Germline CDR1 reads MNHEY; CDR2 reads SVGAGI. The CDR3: CASSYTSNTEAFF. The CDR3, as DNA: TGTGCCAGCAGTTATACATCGAACACTGAAGCTTTCTTT.

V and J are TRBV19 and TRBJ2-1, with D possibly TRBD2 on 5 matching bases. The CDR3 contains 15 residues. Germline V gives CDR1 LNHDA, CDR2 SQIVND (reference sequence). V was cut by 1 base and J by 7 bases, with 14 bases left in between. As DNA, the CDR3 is TGTGCCAGTAGTATAGGGGCCCCCCCGGGGAATGAGCAGTTCTTC. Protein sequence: CASSIGAPPGNEQFF.

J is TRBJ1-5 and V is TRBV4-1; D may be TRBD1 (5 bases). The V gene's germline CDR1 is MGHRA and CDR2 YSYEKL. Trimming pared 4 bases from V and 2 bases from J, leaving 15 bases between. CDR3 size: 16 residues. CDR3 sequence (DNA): TGCGCCAGCAGCCCCTGGGGGAAAGGGCGCAATCAGCCCCAGCATTTT. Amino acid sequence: CASSPWGKGRNQPQHF.

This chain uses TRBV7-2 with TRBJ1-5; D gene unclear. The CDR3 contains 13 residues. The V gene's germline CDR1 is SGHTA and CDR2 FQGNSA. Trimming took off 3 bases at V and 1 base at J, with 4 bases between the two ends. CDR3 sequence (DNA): TGTGCCAGCAGCTTGAGGAGCAATCAGCCCCAGCATTTT. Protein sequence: CASSLRSNQPQHF. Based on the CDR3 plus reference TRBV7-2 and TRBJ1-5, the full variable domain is GAGVSQSPSNKVTEKGKDVELRCDPISGHTALYWYRQSLGQGLEFLIYFQGNSAPDKSGLPSDRFSAERTGGSVSTLTIQRTQQEDSAVYLCASSLRSNQPQHFGDGTRLSIL.

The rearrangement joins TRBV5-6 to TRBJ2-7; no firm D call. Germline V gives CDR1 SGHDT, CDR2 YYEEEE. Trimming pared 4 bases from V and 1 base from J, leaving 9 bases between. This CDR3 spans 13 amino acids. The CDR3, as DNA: TGTGCCAGCAGCCCGGACGGATCCTACGAGCAGTACTTC. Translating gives CASSPDGSYEQYF.

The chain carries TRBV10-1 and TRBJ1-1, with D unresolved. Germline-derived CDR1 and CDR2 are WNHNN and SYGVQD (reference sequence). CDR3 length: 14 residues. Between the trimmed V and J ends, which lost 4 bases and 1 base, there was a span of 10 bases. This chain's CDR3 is CASSGRQANTEAFF. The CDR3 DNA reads TGCGCCAGCAGTGGACGACAAGCGAACACTGAAGCTTTCTTT.

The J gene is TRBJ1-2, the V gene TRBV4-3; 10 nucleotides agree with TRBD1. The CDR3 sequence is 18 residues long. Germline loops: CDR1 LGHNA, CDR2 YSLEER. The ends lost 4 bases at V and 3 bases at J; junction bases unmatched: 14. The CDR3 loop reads CASSRFVIFGTGDYGYTF. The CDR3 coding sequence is TGCGCCAGCAGCCGCTTTGTTATCTTTGGGACAGGGGACTATGGCTACACCTTC.

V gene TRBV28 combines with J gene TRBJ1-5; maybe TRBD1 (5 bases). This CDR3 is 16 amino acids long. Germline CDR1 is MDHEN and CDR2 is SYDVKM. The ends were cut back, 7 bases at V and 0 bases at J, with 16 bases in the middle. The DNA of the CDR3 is TGTGCCAGCACCTTGAGGGGTGGAATTAGCAATCAGCCCCAGCATTTT. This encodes CASTLRGGISNQPQHF.

In nucleotides, the CDR3 is TGTGCCAGCAGTGAGACTAGCGGGAGGGCCGTAGATACGCAGTATTTT. Translated, it gives CASSETSGRAVDTQYF. This sequence joins TRBV6-1 and TRBJ2-3; 14 bases align to TRBD2. V trimming: 3 bases; J trimming: 5 bases; junction bases outside the gene matches: 4. The CDR3 is 16 amino acids. Per the germline V gene, CDR1 is MNHNS and CDR2 is SASEGT.

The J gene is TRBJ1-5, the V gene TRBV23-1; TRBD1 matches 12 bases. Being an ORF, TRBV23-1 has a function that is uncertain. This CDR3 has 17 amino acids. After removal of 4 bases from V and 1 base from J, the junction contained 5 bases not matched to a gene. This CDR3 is CASSRTGQGASNQPQHF. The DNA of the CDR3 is TGCGCCAGCAGTCGCACGGGACAGGGGGCCAGCAATCAGCCCCAGCATTTT.

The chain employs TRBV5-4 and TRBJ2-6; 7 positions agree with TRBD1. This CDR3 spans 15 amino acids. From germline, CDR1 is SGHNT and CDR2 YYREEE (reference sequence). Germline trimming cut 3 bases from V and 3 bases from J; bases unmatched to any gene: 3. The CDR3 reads CASSSRGNGANVLTF. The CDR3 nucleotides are TGTGCCAGCAGCTCCAGGGGGAATGGGGCCAACGTCCTGACTTTC.

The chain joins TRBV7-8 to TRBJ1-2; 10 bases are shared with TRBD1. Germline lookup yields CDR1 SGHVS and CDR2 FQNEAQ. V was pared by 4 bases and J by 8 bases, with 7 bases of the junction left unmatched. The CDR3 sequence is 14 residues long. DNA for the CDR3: TGTGCCAGCAGCTCACAAGGGACAGGGGAGGGCTACACCTTC. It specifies CASSSQGTGEGYTF.

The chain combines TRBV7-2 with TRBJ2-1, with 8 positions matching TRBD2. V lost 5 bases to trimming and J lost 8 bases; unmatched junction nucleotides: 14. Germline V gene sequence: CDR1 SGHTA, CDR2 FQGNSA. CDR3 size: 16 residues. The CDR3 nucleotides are TGTGCCAGCAGCCAGCGGGGTAGCGGGATTATCGATGAGCAGTTCTTC. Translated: CASSQRGSGIIDEQFF.